In this sample, the clone carrying this T cell receptor (beta chain) turned up a few times. The antigen is undetermined. The same CDR3 is also encoded by other DNA sequences in this sample. The sample is drawn from a study of beta chain features in type 1 diabetes. Study details: Over all samples combined, some 110 million sorted cells were examined.

Sequencing targeted expressed TCRB transcripts, as all isolated RNA had been reverse transcribed. Clones were sequenced by immunoSEQ multiplex PCR, and TCRdb holds only the in-frame ones, with some missing. The repertoire holds 450,000 or so clones, roughly 10% seen once, with less than 0.06% in the top ten. The CDR3 consists of 12 residues. Germline CDR1 reads SGHTA; CDR2 reads FQGNSA. Trimming pared 6 bases from V and 2 bases from J, leaving 7 bases between. Using CD45RO/CCR7/CD25/CD127/CD95/CD27, CD4+ naive, central memory, regulatory and stem cell-like memory cells were sorted. Every sorted population was more than 98% pure. Findings of the study overall: Individuals with type 1 diabetes displayed fewer insertions and more deletions at VDJ junctions.

The sequence was collected from a young woman in good health. The sample comprised naive CD4+ T cells from blood. This chain connects TRBV7-2 to TRBJ1-2; D is uncertain. CDR3 coding DNA: TGTGCCAGCAGTCCCCTGAACTATGGCTACACCTTC. Amino acids: CASSPLNYGYTF.